This T cell receptor (beta chain) was profiled in a study of Ad26.COV2.S vaccination and SARS-CoV-2 variants (dated by TCRdb to the early 2020s). Notes on the research overall: Donors in the vaccine arm were drawn from COV1001, a phase I-IIa trial of Ad26.COV2.S in healthy adults that was multicentre, randomized, double-blind and placebo-controlled. The specificity and breadth of SARS-CoV-2-reactive T cell receptors after Ad26.COV2.S vaccination were assessed by TCRbeta repertoire sequencing. Trial participants were randomized into five groups of five: low-dose or high-dose Ad26.COV2.S given once or twice, or placebo on both occasions. Ad26.COV2.S was given intramuscularly at 5x10^10 or 1x10^11 viral particles, as a single shot or as two shots 56 days apart. Throughout the experiments and outcome assessment, investigators stayed blinded to trial group allocation. The TCR-sequenced set comprised approximately 30 samples: around 20 Ad26.COV2.S vaccine recipients, 5 placebo recipients and 8 SARS-CoV-2 convalescent individuals.

Concerning this clone itself: There is no known antigen for this receptor. No base quality values were provided; no much bigger clone lies one nucleotide off.

Beyond this particular receptor, the publication reports: Comparing responses between vaccine doses or regimens was not something the study was powered to do. Ad26.COV2.S recipients had higher spike-specific TCR breadth than placebo recipients (P = 0.0014). After vaccination, spike-specific CD8+ and CD4+ T cell responses were reported to show substantial breadth. The authors noted that the TCR breadth and depth analyses may have underestimated total T cell responses. Vaccine and placebo recipients had similar non-spike TCR breadth, a finding consistent with the vaccine containing only spike.

In light of the paper, this sample's treatment or condition label describes: around 19 received Ad26.COV2.S at low or high dose, single or two shots; 5 received placebo; per-sample allocation not given. For vaccine and placebo recipients, repertoires were sequenced using samples collected on day 63 after the first injection. Between 29 July and 7 August 2020, Cohort 1b enrolled about two dozen adults aged 18-55 years at one site in Boston, USA. Ad26.COV2.S was a replication-incompetent adenovirus type 26 vector expressing a prefusion-stabilized SARS-CoV-2 spike protein from the original Wuhan strain. The immunoSEQ Assay was used to sequence TCRbeta CDR3 regions. After extraction, genomic DNA underwent amplification by bias-controlled multiplex PCR, followed by high-throughput sequencing. Per the authors' processing: To quantify the absolute abundance of each unique TCRbeta CDR3 region, sequences were collapsed and filtered. T cell fraction was estimated by normalizing TCRbeta template counts to usable DNA, with usable DNA measured through amplification of reference genes found in all nucleated cells. Repertoire TCRs were annotated as SARS-CoV-2-specific when V gene, CDR3 amino acid sequence and J gene were exactly matched to a known reactive TCR set. The reference SARS-CoV-2 TCR set was obtained from MIRA and was filtered for enrichment in COVID-19-positive ImmuneCODE repertoires, whereby public or cross-reactive TCRs were removed. Using the MIRA antigens, annotated TCRs were further analysed by specific ORF or by position within an ORF. Breadth was defined as the number of annotated unique rearrangements divided by the total number of unique productive rearrangements, and depth was defined as the summed frequency of the annotated unique rearrangements. TCR breadth was compared between groups using two-sided Wilcoxon rank-sum tests. The source is immuneACCESS, and TCRdb retained only in-frame sequences with V and J called. Part of the clones is not carried over; for the studies checked, unresolved V genes explain less than half of this, and the remainder is unexplained. D and trimming come from the DNA, and the V and J calls and clone size come from that table. This sample gives fewer than 900,000 clones in total; 80% to 90% of them show up just once. The top ten clones comprise around 1.4% of the sample.

The clonotype originates from a person between 18 and 65 years old who received the Ad26.COV2.S COVID-19 vaccine or a placebo. Specimen: peripheral blood, collected in a trial of Ad26.COV2.S vaccine versus placebo.

Here the CDR3 is given as CASSFGRNTEAFF. The nucleotides are TGTGCCAGCAGTTTTGGGAGGAACACTGAAGCTTTCTTT. The chain is encoded by TRBV6-5 joined to TRBJ1-1; the D gene is not confidently resolved. According to the germline V gene, CDR1 reads MNHEY and CDR2 reads SVGAGI. V drops 4 bases and J drops 1 base, leaving 7 bases in between. The CDR3 starts with the cysteine, ends with the phenylalanine, and has 13 residues. The kept DNA is CDR3 alone, 39 bases in frame from the first base.